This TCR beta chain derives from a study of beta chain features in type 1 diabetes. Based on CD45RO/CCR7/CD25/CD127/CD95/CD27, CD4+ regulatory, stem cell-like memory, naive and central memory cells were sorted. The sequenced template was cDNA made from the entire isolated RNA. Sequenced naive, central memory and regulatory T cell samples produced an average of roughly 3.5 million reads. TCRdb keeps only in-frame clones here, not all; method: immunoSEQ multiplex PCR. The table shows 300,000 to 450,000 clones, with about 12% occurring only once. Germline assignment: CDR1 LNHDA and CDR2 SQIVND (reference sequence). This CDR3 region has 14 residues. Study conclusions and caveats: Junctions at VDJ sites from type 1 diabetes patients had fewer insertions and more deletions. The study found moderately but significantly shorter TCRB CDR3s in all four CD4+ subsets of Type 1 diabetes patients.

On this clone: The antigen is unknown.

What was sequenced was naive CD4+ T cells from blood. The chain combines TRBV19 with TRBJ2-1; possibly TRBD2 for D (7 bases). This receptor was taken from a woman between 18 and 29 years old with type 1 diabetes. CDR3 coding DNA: TGTGCAGTGGGGGGGGCCTTAGCCTACAATGAGCAGTTCTTC. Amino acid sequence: CAVGGALAYNEQFF.